The rows below give T cell receptor beta chains drawn from one sample of a study of blood T cell repertoires in COVID-19. Repertoires were generated with immunoSEQ multiplex PCR, while TCRdb's copy carries only in-frame clones and drops some. This sample has some 120,000 clones, with roughly 80% found just once. Input material: peripheral blood. All receptors derive from a woman aged 45-65 years with acute or convalescent COVID-19. CDR3s include the opening cysteine and the closing phenylalanine or tryptophan. Fields, in order: V gene, J gene, D gene, clone size, CDR3 length, CDR3 protein, CDR3 DNA. A D gene is named only where the DNA matches it firmly. Size values are once, few and many counts, or a class for expanded clones, and some rows have none.

TRBV30	TRBJ2-7	-	-	12	CAWSVGGYEQYF	TGTGCCTGGAGTGTAGGGGGTTACGAGCAGTACTTC
TRBV5-5	TRBJ1-3	-	-	16	CASSLAAGQTGNTIYF	TGTGCCAGCAGCTTGGCGGCAGGCCAAACTGGAAACACCATATATTTT
TRBV12-3/TRBV12-4	TRBJ1-5	-	-	12	CASSILVQPQHF	TGTGCCAGCAGTATTTTAGTTCAGCCCCAGCATTTT
TRBV5-1	TRBJ1-6	-	-	17	CASRTSDRPSYNSPLHF	TGCGCCAGCAGAACCTCGGACAGACCCTCCTATAATTCACCCCTCCACTTT
TRBV11-3	TRBJ2-5	-	-	14	CASSLSRGQETQYF	TGTGCCAGCAGCTTATCCAGGGGCCAAGAGACCCAGTACTTC
TRBV6-5	TRBJ1-5	TRBD1	-	14	CASRGDSGHQPQHF	TGTGCCAGCAGGGGGGACAGCGGACATCAGCCCCAGCATTTT
TRBV6-5	TRBJ1-3	-	few	16	CASSYNRQVSGNTIYF	TGTGCCAGCAGTTATAATAGACAGGTCTCTGGAAACACCATATATTTT
TRBV30	TRBJ1-2	TRBD1	-	13	CASRTGEDYGYTF	TGTGCCTCCCGGACAGGGGAGGACTATGGCTACACCTTC
TRBV6-6	TRBJ2-2	TRBD1	-	15	CASRGTGMNTGELFF	TGTGCCAGCAGGGGGACAGGGATGAACACCGGGGAGCTGTTTTTT
TRBV5-8	TRBJ2-2	-	-	16	CASSLSGRRNTGELFF	TGTGCCAGCAGCTTGAGCGGGCGGAGGAACACCGGGGAGCTGTTTTTT
TRBV7-2	TRBJ1-1	-	-	17	CASSPQLGAGGNTEAFF	TGTGCCAGCAGCCCACAGTTAGGGGCGGGGGGGAACACTGAAGCTTTCTTT
TRBV6-1	TRBJ1-3	-	once	12	CASSDRRATIYF	TGTGCCAGCAGTGATAGGAGGGCCACCATATATTTT
TRBV5-8	TRBJ2-3	TRBD1	few	14	CASSLGGGEDTQYF	TGTGCCAGCAGCTTGGGAGGGGGCGAAGATACGCAGTATTTT
TRBV11-2	TRBJ1-5	-	-	14	CASSLGIGNQPQHF	TGTGCCAGCAGCTTAGGAATAGGCAATCAGCCCCAGCATTTT
TRBV2	TRBJ1-5	TRBD1	-	15	CASSGGQVQNQPQHF	TGTGCCAGCAGTGGGGGACAGGTCCAAAATCAGCCCCAGCATTTT
TRBV29-1	TRBJ1-1	-	few	11	CSGRVNTEAFF	TGCAGCGGGAGGGTGAACACTGAAGCTTTCTTT
TRBV29-1	TRBJ1-2	-	-	11	CSVDRNYGYTF	TGCAGCGTTGACAGAAACTATGGCTACACCTTC
TRBV5-1	TRBJ1-4	TRBD1	-	16	CASSLGQGVRFEKLFF	TGCGCCAGCAGCCTCGGACAGGGGGTTAGGTTTGAAAAACTGTTTTTT
TRBV29-1	TRBJ2-7	-	-	14	CSVGGRGTFYEQYF	TGCAGCGTCGGAGGCCGGGGGACCTTCTACGAGCAGTACTTC